This TCR beta chain was sequenced for a study of T cell responses to AZD1222 COVID-19 vaccine. Produced via immunoSEQ multiplex PCR; TCRdb's table is partial and in-frame only. Among 100,000 to 120,000 clones listed, around nine tenths were seen once. The germline V and J ends were trimmed by 5 bases and 2 bases, with 9 bases remaining between them. Germline CDR1 and CDR2: LGHNT and FRNRAP. This CDR3 has 13 amino acids. The input for sequencing was peripheral blood, taken on day 0 of AZD1222 vaccination. The chain couples TRBV12-5 to TRBJ1-1; the D is unclear. The sequence was collected from an adult in good health. The chain's CDR3 is CASGPGSNTEAFF. The CDR3 DNA follows: TGTGCTAGTGGTCCCGGGTCCAACACTGAAGCTTTCTTT.